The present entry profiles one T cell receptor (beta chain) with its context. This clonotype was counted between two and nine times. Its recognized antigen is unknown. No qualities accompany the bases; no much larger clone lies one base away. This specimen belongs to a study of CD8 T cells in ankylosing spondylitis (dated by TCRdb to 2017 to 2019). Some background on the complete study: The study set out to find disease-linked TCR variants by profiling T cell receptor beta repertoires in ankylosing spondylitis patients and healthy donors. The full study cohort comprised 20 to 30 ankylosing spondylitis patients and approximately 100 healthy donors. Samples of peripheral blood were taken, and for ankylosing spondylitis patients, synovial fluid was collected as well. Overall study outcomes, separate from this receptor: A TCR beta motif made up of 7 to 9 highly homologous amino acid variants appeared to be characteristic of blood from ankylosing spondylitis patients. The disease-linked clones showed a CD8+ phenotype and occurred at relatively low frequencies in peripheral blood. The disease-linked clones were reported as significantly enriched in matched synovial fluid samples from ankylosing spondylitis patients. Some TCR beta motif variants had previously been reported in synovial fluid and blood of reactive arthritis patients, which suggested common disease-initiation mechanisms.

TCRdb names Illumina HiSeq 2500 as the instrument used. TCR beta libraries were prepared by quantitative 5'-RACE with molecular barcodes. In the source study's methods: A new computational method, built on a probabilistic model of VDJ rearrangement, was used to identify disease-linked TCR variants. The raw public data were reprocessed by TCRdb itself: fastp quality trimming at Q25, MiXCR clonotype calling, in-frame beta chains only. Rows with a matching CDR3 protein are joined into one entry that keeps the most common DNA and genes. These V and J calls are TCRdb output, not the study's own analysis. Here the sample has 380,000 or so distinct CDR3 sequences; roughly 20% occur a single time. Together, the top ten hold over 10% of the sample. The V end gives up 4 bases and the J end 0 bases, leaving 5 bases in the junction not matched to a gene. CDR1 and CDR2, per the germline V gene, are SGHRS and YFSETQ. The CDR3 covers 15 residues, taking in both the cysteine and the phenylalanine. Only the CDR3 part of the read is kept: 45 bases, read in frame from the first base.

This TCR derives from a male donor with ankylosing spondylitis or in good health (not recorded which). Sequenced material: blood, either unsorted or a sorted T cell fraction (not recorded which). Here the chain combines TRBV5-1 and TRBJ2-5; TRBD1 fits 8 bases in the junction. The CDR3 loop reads CASSGGQGHQETQYF. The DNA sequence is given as TGCGCCAGCAGCGGCGGACAGGGACACCAAGAGACCCAGTACTTC.